This T cell receptor beta chain comes out of a study of blood T cells in healthy people across ages. Donation came from healthy Caucasian individuals in Russia who were aged 6 to 90. Between the trimmed V and J ends, which lost 2 bases and 7 bases, there was a span of 9 bases. The CDR3 consists of 12 residues. Germline loops: CDR1 LGHDT, CDR2 YNNKEL (reference sequence). Worth noting for this clonotype: Its antigen is as yet unknown. A much larger clone lies one base from this, so it may be a read error.

Overall study findings and caveats: Expanded clonotype shifts may have been confounded, as the donors had an unknown CMV status. Total diversity from one million sequenced T cells was likely underestimated.

Sample-barcoded 5' priming and a J-beta primer mix drove a second PCR of 7 to 11 cycles. Each cDNA molecule carried a tag from a template-switch adaptor that contained 12 random nucleotides. Each CDR3 protein gets one entry after TCRdb re-called the 5' RACE reads with MiXCR. The sample consists of roughly 800,000 distinct CDR3 sequences, 30% to 45% of them appearing once. V usage is TRBV3-1 and J usage is TRBJ2-7; D gene uncertain. Material: blood. This receptor was taken from a man between 18 and 29 years old in good health. CDR3 sequence: CASSQPPNEQYF. As DNA, the CDR3 is TGTGCCAGCAGCCAACCCCCCAATGAGCAGTACTTC.